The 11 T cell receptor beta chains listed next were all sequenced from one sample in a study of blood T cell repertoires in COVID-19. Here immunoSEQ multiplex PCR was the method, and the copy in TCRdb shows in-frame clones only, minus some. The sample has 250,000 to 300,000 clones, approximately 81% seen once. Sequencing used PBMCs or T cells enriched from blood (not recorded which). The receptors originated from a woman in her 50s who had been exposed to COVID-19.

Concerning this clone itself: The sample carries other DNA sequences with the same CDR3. The CDR3 region is CASSVVSGGTDTQYF. The CDR3 region has the DNA TGTGCCAGCAGCGTAGTGAGCGGGGGAACAGATACGCAGTATTTT. The chain carries TRBV9 and TRBJ2-3; 8 bases agree with TRBD2. The CDR3 has 15 amino acids. Germline V CDR1 and CDR2: SGDLS, YYNGEE. V lost 0 bases to trimming and J lost 3 bases; unmatched junction nucleotides: 3. Full variable domain (rest looked up from reference TRBV9 and TRBJ2-3): DSGVTQTPKHLITATGQRVTLRCSPRSGDLSVYWYQQSLDQGLQFLIQYYNGEERAKGNILERFSAQQFPDLHSELNLSSLELGDSALYFCASSVVSGGTDTQYFGPGTRLTVL.

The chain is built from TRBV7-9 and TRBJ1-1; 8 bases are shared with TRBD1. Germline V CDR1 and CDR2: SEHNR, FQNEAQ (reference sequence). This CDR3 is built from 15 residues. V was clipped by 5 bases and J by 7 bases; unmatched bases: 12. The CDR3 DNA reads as TGTGCCAGCAGCCCAGCCCCACAGGGGGTGATTGAAGCTTTCTTT. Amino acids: CASSPAPQGVIEAFF.

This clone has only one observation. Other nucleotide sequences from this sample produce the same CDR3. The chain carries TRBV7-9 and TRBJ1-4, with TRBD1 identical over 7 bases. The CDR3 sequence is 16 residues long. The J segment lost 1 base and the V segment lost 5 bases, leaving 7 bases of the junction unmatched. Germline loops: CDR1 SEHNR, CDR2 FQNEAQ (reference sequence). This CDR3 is CASSLGQGGTNEKLFF. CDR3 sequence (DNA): TGTGCCAGCAGCCTAGGGCAGGGGGGAACTAATGAAAAACTGTTTTTT.

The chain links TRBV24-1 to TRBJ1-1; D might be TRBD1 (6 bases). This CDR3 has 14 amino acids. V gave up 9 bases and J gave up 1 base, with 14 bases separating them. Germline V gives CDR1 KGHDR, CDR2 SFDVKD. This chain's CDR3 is CATASGGSNTEAFF. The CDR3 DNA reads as TGTGCCACCGCGTCGGGGGGCTCGAACACTGAAGCTTTCTTT.

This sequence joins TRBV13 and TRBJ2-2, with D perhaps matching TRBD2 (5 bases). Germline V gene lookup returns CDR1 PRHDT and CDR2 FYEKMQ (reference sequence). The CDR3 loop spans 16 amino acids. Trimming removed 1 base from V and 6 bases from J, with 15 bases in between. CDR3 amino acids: CASSLVLASTPGELFF. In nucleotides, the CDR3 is TGTGCCAGCAGCTTAGTGCTGGCTAGCACCCCCGGGGAGCTGTTTTTT.

CDR3 DNA sequence: TGTGCCAGCAGCTTGAGCCCTCGCGGGGGCCCTACAAGAGAGCAGTTCTTC. This sequence encodes CASSLSPRGGPTREQFF. The chain uses TRBV5-6 and TRBJ2-1, with D perhaps TRBD2 (7 bases). The V and J ends lost 1 base and 10 bases respectively, with 24 bases between them. Looked up from germline, CDR1 is SGHDT and CDR2 is YYEEEE. This CDR3 is built from 17 residues.

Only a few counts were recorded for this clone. This CDR3 reads CASSATSGEFF. In nucleotides, the CDR3 is TGTGCCAGCAGTGCGACTAGCGGGGAGTTCTTC. J is TRBJ2-1 and V is TRBV6-4, with 11 bases fitting TRBD2. This CDR3 comprises 11 residues. Germline V gene sequence: CDR1 MRHNA, CDR2 SNTAGT. V was clipped by 4 bases and J by 14 bases; unmatched bases: 1.

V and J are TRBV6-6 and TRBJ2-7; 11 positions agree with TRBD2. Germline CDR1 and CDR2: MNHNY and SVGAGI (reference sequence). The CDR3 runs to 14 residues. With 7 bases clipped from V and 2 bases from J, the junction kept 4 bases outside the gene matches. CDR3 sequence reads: CASTYSGGAYEQYF. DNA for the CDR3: TGTGCCAGCACTTATAGCGGGGGGGCCTACGAGCAGTACTTC.

The DNA for the CDR3 is TGCGCCAGCAGCCAAGATTTTTGGACAGGGGCACGGGGGACCCAGTACTTC. It specifies CASSQDFWTGARGTQYF. The chain employs TRBV4-1 and TRBJ2-5, with 9 bases identical to TRBD1. This CDR3 region has 17 residues. Per germline, CDR1 MGHRA and CDR2 YSYEKL. The ends lost 0 bases at V and 7 bases at J; junction bases unmatched: 12.

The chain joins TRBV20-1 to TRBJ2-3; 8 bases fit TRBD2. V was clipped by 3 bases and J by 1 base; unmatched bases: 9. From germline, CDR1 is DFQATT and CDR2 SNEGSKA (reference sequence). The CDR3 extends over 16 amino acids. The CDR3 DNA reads TGCAGTGCTAGTCTCCCCGGAGCGGGGGGCACAGATACGCAGTATTTT. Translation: CSASLPGAGGTDTQYF.

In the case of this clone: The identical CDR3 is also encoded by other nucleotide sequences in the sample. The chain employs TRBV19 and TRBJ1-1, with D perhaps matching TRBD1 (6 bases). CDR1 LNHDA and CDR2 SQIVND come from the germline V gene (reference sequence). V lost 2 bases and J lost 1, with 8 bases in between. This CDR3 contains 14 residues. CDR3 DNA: TGTGCCAGTAGTATAAGAGGGGGGAACACTGAAGCTTTCTTT. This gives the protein CASSIRGGNTEAFF. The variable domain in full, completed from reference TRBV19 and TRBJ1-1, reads DGGITQSPKYLFRKEGQNVTLSCEQNLNHDAMYWYRQDPGQGLRLIYYSQIVNDFQKGDIAEGYSVSREKKESFPLTVTSAQKNPTAFYLCASSIRGGNTEAFFGQGTRLTVV.